This is a list of T cell receptor beta chains from one sample in a study of shared clonotypes between healthy human individuals. Sequencing used immunoSEQ multiplex PCR; TCRdb keeps in-frame clones, though not all of them. The sample contains about 1.5 million clones, approximately 98% of which appear only once. Sample: naive CD4+ T cells sorted from blood. The receptor source for this set is a young man in good health. CDR3s include the opening cysteine and the closing phenylalanine or tryptophan. D genes are given only for firm matches. Size is omitted from some rows. Given values are once, few, many or a class for expanded clones.

.,TRBV10-3,.,13,TRBJ1-1,CAISGTVGTEAFF,TGTGCCATCAGTGGGACAGTGGGCACTGAAGCTTTCTTT
TRBD1,TRBV28,once,15,TRBJ2-5,CASSLPDRGQETQYF,TGTGCCAGCAGTTTGCCGGACAGGGGGCAAGAGACCCAGTACTTC
.,TRBV5-1,.,14,TRBJ2-2,CASSLGGSTGELFF,TGCGCCAGCAGCTTGGGTGGGAGCACCGGGGAGCTGTTTTTT
.,TRBV13,.,18,TRBJ2-1,CASSFRPHRSGTPNEQFF,TGTGCCAGCAGCTTCCGACCTCACAGGTCCGGGACTCCCAATGAGCAGTTCTTC
.,TRBV5-5,.,13,TRBJ2-7,CASSVPDPYEQYF,TGTGCCAGCAGCGTTCCGGACCCTTACGAGCAGTACTTC
.,TRBV5-4,.,13,TRBJ2-7,CAWGGTDYYEQYF,TGTGCCTGGGGCGGGACGGATTACTACGAGCAGTACTTC
.,TRBV28,once,15,TRBJ1-1,CASSLLLDQNTEAFF,TGTGCCAGCAGTTTATTGCTAGACCAGAACACTGAAGCTTTCTTT
TRBD2,TRBV10-2,.,14,TRBJ2-3,CASRTSGSTDTQYF,TGCGCCAGCAGGACTAGCGGGAGCACAGATACGCAGTATTTT
TRBD2,TRBV5-1,.,15,TRBJ2-5,CASSLGASGEETQYF,TGCGCCAGCAGCTTGGGCGCTAGCGGTGAAGAGACCCAGTACTTC
TRBD1,TRBV7-8,.,15,TRBJ2-7,CASSHLPGQIYEQYF,TGTGCCAGCAGCCACCTACCGGGACAGATCTACGAGCAGTACTTC
TRBD2,TRBV19,.,13,TRBJ2-1,CASKGLESNEQFF,TGTGCCAGTAAGGGACTAGAGTCCAATGAGCAGTTCTTC
.,TRBV29-1,.,13,TRBJ2-5,CSVGIAVQETQYF,TGCAGCGTGGGGATAGCGGTACAAGAGACCCAGTACTTC
TRBD2,TRBV18,.,14,TRBJ2-1,CASSPGTSGSVEFF,TGTGCCAGCTCACCGGGGACTAGCGGGAGTGTGGAGTTCTTC
.,TRBV2,once,15,TRBJ2-5,CASSEEAGRLETQYF,TGTGCCAGCAGTGAAGAGGCAGGGCGGTTAGAGACCCAGTACTTC
TRBD1,TRBV11-2,once,16,TRBJ1-1,CASNKPGQGKNTEAFF,TGTGCCAGCAACAAACCTGGACAGGGGAAGAACACTGAAGCTTTCTTT
.,TRBV19,.,13,TRBJ1-4,CASSAKQREKLFF,TGTGCCAGTAGTGCAAAACAGAGGGAAAAACTGTTTTTT
.,TRBV9,.,13,TRBJ2-7,CASSVSTASEQYF,TGTGCCAGCAGCGTAAGCACGGCAAGCGAGCAGTACTTC
TRBD1,TRBV28,.,17,TRBJ1-1,CASSLLGTGATNTEAFF,TGTGCCAGCAGTTTATTAGGGACAGGGGCGACGAACACTGAAGCTTTCTTT
TRBD1,TRBV25-1,once,15,TRBJ2-2,CASSARTGGPGELFF,TGTGCCAGCAGTGCAAGGACAGGGGGGCCCGGGGAGCTGTTTTTT
.,TRBV5-5,.,14,TRBJ1-5,CASSLWDIDSPQHF,TGTGCCAGCAGCTTGTGGGACATAGACAGCCCCCAGCATTTT
.,TRBV28,few,15,TRBJ1-5,CASSLGGNSNQPQHF,TGTGCCAGCAGTTTAGGAGGGAATAGCAATCAGCCCCAGCATTTT
.,TRBV7-9,.,15,TRBJ1-2,CASSLRRDRDYGYTF,TGTGCCAGCAGCTTAAGGAGAGACCGAGACTATGGCTACACCTTC
.,TRBV7-2,.,16,TRBJ2-7,CASSLLLHRVPYEQYF,TGTGCCAGCAGCTTACTTCTCCACCGGGTCCCCTACGAGCAGTACTTC
.,TRBV28,.,14,TRBJ1-3,CASSPGTTGNTIYF,TGTGCCAGCAGTCCTGGGACAACTGGAAACACCATATATTTT
.,TRBV28,.,17,TRBJ2-7,CASSLRVIPVKGNEQYF,TGTGCCAGCAGTTTAAGGGTAATACCGGTTAAAGGGAACGAGCAGTACTTC
.,TRBV5-1,.,16,TRBJ2-7,CASSFLERSGSYEQYF,TGCGCCAGCAGCTTCTTAGAGCGGAGTGGGTCCTACGAGCAGTACTTC
TRBD2,TRBV7-2,.,15,TRBJ2-7,CASSLELAGPYEQYF,TGTGCCAGCAGCTTAGAACTAGCGGGCCCCTACGAGCAGTACTTC
.,TRBV28,.,15,TRBJ1-3,CASRKSGVSGNTIYF,TGTGCCAGCAGAAAAAGTGGGGTCTCTGGAAACACCATATATTTT
.,TRBV6-1,.,13,TRBJ2-7,CASRRWTAYEQYF,TGTGCCAGCAGGAGATGGACGGCCTACGAGCAGTACTTC
TRBD2,TRBV5-1,.,15,TRBJ2-7,CASSLEFSGSYEQYF,TGCGCCAGCAGCTTGGAGTTTAGCGGGAGCTACGAGCAGTACTTC
.,TRBV9,.,15,TRBJ2-7,CASSVEIGGTYEQYF,TGTGCCAGCAGCGTAGAGATTGGCGGTACCTACGAGCAGTACTTC
.,TRBV18,.,13,TRBJ2-5,CASSPGAQETQYF,TGTGCCAGCTCGCCAGGGGCCCAAGAGACCCAGTACTTC
TRBD2,TRBV2,.,12,TRBJ2-5,CASGGVRETQYF,TGTGCCAGCGGGGGGGTGAGGGAGACCCAGTACTTC
TRBD2,TRBV6-1,.,15,TRBJ2-7,CASSLGLASIYEQYF,TGTGCCAGCAGCCTAGGACTAGCTTCTATCTACGAGCAGTACTTC
TRBD2,TRBV11-2,.,14,TRBJ2-7,CASSLGREYHEQYF,TGTGCCAGCAGCTTGGGGCGGGAGTACCACGAGCAGTACTTC
.,TRBV5-5,.,15,TRBJ1-1,CASSLRQTMNTEAFF,TGTGCCAGCAGCTTGAGGCAGACCATGAACACTGAAGCTTTCTTT